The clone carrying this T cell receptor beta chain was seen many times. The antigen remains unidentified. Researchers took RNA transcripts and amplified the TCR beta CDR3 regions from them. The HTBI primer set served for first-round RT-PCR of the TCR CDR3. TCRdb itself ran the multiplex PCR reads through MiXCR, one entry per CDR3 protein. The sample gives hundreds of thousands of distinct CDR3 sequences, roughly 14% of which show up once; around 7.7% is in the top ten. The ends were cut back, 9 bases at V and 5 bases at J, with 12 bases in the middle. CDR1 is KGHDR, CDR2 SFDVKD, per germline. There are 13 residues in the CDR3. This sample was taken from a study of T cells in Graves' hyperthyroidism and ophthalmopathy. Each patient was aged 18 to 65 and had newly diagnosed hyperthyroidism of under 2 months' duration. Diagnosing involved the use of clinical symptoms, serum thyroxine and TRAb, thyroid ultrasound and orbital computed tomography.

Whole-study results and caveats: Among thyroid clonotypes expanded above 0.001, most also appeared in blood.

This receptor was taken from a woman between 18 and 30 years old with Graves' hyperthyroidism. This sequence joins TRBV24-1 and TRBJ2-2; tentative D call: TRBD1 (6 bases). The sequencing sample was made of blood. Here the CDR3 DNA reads TGTGCCACCTCTCCACAGGGTACCGGGGAGCTGTTTTTT. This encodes CATSPQGTGELFF.